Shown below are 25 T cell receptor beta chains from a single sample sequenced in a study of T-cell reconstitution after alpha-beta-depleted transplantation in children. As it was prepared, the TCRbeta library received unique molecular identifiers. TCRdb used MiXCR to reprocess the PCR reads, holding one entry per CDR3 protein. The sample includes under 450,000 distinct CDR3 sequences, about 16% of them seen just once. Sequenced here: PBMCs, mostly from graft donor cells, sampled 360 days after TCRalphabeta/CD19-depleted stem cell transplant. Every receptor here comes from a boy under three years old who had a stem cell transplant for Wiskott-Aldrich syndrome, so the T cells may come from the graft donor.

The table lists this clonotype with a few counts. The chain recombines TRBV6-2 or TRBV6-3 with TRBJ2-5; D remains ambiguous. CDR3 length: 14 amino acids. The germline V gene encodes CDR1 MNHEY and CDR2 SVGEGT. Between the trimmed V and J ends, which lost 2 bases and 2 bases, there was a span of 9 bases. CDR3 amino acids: CASSYRIGQETQYF. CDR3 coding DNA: TGTGCCAGCAGTTACCGGATAGGGCAAGAGACCCAGTACTTC.

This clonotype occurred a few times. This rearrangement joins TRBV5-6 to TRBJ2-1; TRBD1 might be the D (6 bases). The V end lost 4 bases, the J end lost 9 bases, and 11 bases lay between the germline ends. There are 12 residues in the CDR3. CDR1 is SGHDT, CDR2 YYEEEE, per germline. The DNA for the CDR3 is TGTGCCAGCAGCGGACAGCGTTCTGAGCAGTTCTTC. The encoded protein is CASSGQRSEQFF.

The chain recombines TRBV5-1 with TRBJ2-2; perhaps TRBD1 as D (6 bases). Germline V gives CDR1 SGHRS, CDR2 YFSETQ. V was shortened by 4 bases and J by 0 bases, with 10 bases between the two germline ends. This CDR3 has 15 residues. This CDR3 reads CASSQGHPNTGELFF. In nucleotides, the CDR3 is TGCGCCAGCAGCCAGGGACACCCGAACACCGGGGAGCTGTTTTTT.

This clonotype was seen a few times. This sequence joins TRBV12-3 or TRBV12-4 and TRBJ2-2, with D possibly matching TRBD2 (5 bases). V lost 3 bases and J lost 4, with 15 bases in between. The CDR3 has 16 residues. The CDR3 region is CASSFRITRATGELFF. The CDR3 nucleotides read TGTGCCAGCAGTTTCCGGATCACTAGGGCCACCGGGGAGCTGTTTTTT.

CDR3 loop: CASSQAQGLPTDTQYF. Here the CDR3 DNA reads TGCGCCAGCAGCCAGGCACAGGGCCTTCCGACAGATACGCAGTATTTT. The chain recombines TRBV4-3 with TRBJ2-3; possibly TRBD1 for D (6 bases). Germline lookup yields CDR1 LGHNA and CDR2 YSLEER. The CDR3 is made up of 16 amino acids. V was shortened by 3 bases and J by 3 bases, with 16 bases between the two germline ends.

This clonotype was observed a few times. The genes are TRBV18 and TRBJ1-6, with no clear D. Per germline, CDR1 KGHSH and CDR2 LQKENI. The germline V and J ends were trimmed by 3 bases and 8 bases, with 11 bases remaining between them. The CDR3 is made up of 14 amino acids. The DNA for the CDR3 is TGTGCCAGCTCACCCGCGCAATGGGATTCACCCCTCCACTTT. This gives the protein CASSPAQWDSPLHF.

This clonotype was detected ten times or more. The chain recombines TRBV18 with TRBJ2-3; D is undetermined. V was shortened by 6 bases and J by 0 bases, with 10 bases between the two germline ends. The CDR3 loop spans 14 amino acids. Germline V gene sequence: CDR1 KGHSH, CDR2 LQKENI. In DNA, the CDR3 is TGTGCCAGCTCGTTTTCCTGGAGCACAGATACGCAGTATTTT. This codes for CASSFSWSTDTQYF.

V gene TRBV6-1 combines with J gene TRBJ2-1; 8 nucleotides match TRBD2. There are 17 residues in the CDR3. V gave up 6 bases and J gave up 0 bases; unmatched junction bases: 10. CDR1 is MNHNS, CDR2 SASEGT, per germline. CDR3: CASRRLGGDASYNEQFF. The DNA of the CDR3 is TGTGCCAGCAGGAGACTCGGGGGGGACGCCTCCTACAATGAGCAGTTCTTC.

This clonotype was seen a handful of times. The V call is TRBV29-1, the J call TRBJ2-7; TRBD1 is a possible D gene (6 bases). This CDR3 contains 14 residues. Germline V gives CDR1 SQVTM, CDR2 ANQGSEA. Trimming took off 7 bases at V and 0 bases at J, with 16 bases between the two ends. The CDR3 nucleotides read TGCAGCGCCCGAGAACAGGGATTCTCCTACGAGCAGTACTTC. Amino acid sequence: CSAREQGFSYEQYF.

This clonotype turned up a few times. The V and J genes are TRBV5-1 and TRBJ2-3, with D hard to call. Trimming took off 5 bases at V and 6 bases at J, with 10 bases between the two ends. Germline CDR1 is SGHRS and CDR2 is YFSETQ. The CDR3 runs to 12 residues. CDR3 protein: CASRPGRDTQYF. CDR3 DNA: TGCGCCAGCAGACCCGGGCGGGATACGCAGTATTTT.

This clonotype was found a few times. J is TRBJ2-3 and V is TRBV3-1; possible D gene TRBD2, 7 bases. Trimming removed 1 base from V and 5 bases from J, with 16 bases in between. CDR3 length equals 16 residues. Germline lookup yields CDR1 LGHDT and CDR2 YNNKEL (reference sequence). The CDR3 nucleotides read TGTGCCAGCAGCCAAGTCTGGGGGGGGCCCGGAGATACGCAGTATTTT. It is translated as CASSQVWGGPGDTQYF.

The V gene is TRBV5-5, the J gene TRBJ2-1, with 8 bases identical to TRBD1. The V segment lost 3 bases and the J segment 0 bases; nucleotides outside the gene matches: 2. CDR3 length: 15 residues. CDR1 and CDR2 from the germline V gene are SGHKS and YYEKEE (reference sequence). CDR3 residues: CASSWTGSSYNEQFF. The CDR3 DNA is TGTGCCAGCAGCTGGACAGGGAGCTCCTACAATGAGCAGTTCTTC.

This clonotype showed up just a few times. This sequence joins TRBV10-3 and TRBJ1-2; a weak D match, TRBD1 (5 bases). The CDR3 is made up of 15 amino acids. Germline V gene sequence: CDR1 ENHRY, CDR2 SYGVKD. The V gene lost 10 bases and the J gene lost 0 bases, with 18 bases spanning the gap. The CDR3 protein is CATWGPQYSNYGYTF. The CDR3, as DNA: TGTGCCACCTGGGGCCCGCAGTACTCTAACTATGGCTACACCTTC.

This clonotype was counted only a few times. CDR3 loop: CASSYFGTDRTDTQYF. CDR3 sequence (DNA): TGTGCCAGCAGTTACTTCGGGACAGATCGCACAGATACGCAGTATTTT. The V and J genes are TRBV6-5 and TRBJ2-3; TRBD1 matches at 7 bases. Germline assignment: CDR1 MNHEY and CDR2 SVGAGI. This CDR3 is built from 16 residues. J was trimmed by 1 base and V by 1 base; bases with no gene match: 5.

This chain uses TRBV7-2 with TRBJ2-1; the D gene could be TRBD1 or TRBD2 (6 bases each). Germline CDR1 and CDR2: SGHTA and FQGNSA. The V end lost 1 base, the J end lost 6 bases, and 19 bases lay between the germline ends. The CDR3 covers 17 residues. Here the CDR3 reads CASSLGTNRYRVNEQFF. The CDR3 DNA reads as TGTGCCAGCAGCTTAGGGACTAACCGATACAGGGTCAATGAGCAGTTCTTC.

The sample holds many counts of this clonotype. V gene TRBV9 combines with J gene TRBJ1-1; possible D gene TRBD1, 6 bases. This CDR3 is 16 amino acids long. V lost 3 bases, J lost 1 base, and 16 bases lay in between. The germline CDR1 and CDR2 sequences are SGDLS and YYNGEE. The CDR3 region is CASSDLPGARNTEAFF. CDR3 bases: TGTGCCAGCAGCGATCTCCCGGGGGCGCGGAACACTGAAGCTTTCTTT.

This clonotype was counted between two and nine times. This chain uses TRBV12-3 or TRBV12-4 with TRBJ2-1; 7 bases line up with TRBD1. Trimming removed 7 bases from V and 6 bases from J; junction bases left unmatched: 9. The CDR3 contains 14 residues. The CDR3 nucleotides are TGTGCCAGCACCTTACCCAGACAGGGCAATGAGCAGTTCTTC. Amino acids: CASTLPRQGNEQFF.

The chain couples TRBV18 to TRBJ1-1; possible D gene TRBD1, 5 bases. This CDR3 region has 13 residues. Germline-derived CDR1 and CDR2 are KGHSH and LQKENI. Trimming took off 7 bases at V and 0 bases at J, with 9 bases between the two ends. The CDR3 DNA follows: TGTGCCAGCTGGGGCCCTCTGAACACTGAAGCTTTCTTT. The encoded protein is CASWGPLNTEAFF.

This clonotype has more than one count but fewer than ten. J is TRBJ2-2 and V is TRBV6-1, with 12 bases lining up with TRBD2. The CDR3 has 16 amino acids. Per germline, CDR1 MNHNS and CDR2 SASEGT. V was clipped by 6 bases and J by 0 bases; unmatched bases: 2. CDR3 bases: TGTGCCAGCAGACTAGCGGGGGGTTCGAACACCGGGGAGCTGTTTTTT. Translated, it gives CASRLAGGSNTGELFF.

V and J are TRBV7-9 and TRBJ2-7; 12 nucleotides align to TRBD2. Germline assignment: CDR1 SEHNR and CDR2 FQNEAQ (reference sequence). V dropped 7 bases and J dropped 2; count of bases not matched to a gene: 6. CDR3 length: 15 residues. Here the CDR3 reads CASTVWTSGTYEQYF. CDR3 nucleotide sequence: TGTGCCAGCACTGTATGGACTAGCGGGACCTACGAGCAGTACTTC.

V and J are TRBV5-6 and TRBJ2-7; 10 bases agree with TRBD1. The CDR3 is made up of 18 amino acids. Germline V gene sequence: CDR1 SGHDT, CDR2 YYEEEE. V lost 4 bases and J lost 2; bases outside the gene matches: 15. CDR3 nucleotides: TGTGCCAGCAGCCTATTCTCACTTGGGACAGGGGAAACCTACGAGCAGTACTTC. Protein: CASSLFSLGTGETYEQYF.

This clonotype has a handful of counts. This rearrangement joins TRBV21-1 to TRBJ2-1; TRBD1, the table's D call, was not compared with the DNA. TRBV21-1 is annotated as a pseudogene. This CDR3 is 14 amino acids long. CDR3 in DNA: TGTGCCAGCAGCAAAAGGGTGCGATACAATGAGCAGTTCTTC. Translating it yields CASSKRVRYNEQFF.

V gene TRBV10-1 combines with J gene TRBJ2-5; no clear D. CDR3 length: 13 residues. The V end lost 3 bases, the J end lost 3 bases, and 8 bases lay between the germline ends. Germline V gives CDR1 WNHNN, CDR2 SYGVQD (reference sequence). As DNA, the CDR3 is TGCGCCAGCAGTGAATATTCCAAAGAGACCCAGTACTTC. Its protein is CASSEYSKETQYF.

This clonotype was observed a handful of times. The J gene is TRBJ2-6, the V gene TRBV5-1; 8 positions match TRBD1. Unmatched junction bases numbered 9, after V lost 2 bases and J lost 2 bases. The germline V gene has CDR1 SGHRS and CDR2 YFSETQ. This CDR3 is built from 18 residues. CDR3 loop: CASSLFGQGGTGANVLTF. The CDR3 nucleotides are TGCGCCAGCAGCTTATTCGGACAGGGAGGCACTGGGGCCAACGTCCTGACTTTC.

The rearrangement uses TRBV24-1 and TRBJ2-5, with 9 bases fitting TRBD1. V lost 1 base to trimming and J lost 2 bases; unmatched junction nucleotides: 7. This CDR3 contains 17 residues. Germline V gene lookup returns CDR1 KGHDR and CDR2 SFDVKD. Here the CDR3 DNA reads TGTGCCACCAGTGATTTAAGGGACAGGGCCACTCAAGAGACCCAGTACTTC. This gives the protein CATSDLRDRATQETQYF.